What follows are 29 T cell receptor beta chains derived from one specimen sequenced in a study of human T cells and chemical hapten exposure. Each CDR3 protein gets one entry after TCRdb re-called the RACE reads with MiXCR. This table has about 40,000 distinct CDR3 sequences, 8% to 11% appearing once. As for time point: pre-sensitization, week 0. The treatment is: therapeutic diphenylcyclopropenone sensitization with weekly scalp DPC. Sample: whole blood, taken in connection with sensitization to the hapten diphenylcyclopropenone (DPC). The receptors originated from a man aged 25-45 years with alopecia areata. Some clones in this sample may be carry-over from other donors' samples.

The CDR3 region is CASSQGASGRFDEQFF. CDR3 nucleotides: TGTGCCAGCAGCCAAGGGGCTAGCGGGAGATTTGATGAGCAGTTCTTC. The chain has TRBV3-1 and TRBJ2-1; 10 positions match TRBD2. Unmatched junction bases numbered 8, after V lost 1 base and J lost 8 bases. The CDR3 has 16 amino acids. CDR1 and CDR2 (germline): LGHDT, YNNKEL (reference sequence).

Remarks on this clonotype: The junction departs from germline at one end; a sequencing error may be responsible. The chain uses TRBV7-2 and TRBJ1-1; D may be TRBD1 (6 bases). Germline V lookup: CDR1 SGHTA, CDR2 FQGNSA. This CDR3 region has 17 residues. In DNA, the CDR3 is TGTGCCAGCAGCTTAGCTTCCAGGGGACACCTGAACACTGAAACTTTCTTT. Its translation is CASSLASRGHLNTETFF.

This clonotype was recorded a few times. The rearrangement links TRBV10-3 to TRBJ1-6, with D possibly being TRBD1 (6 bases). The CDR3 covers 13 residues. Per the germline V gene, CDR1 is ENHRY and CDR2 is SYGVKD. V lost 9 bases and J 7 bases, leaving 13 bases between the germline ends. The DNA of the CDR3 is TGTGCCATAACCGGGACAACGAATTCACCCCTCCACTTT. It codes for CAITGTTNSPLHF.

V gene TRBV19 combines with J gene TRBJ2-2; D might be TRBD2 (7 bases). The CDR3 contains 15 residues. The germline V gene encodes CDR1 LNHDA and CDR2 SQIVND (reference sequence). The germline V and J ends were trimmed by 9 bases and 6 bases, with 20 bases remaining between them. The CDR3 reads CARGGREDAPGELFF. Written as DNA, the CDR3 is TGTGCCAGGGGGGGCCGGGAGGACGCCCCCGGGGAGCTGTTTTTT.

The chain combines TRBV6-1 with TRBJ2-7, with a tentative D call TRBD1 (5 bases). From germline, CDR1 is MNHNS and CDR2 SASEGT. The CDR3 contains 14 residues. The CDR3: CASSKADSSYEQYV. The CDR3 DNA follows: TGTGCCAGCAGTAAAGCAGACAGTTCCTACGAGCAGTACGTC.

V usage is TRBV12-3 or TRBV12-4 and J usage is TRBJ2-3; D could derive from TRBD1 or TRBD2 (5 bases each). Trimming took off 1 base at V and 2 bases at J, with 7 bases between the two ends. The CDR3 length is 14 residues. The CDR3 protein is CASSLGGDTDTQYF. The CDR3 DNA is TGTGCCAGCAGTTTAGGAGGGGACACAGATACGCAGTATTTT.

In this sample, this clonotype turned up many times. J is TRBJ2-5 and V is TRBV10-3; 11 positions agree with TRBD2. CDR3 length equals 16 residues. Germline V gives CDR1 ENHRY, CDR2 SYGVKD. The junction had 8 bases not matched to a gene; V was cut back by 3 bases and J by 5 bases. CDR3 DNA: TGTGCCATCAGTGACGGTTTAGCGGGGGGGCACGAGACCCAGTACTTC. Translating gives CAISDGLAGGHETQYF.

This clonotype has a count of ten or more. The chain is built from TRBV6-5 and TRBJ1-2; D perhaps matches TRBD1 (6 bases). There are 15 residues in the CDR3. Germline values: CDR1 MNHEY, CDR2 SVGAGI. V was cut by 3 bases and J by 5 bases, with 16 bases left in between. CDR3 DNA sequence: TGTGCCAGCAGTTATCAAACCAGGGGAGGGTATGGCTACACCTTC. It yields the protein CASSYQTRGGYGYTF.

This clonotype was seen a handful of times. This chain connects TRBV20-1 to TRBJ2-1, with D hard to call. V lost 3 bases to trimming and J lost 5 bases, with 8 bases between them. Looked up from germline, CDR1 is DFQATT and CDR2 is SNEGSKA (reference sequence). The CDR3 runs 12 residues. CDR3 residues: CSASGRHNEQFF. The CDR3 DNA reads TGCAGTGCTAGTGGGCGGCACAATGAGCAGTTCTTC.

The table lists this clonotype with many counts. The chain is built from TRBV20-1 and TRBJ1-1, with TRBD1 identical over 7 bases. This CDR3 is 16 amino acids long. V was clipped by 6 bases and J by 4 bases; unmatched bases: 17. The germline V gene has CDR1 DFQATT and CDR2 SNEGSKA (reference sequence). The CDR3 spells CSAAKDPDRFGTEAFF. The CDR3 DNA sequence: TGCAGTGCCGCAAAGGACCCGGACAGGTTTGGCACTGAAGCTTTCTTT.

CDR3 coding DNA: TGTGCCAGCAGCCGGACAACTAGCGGAAGTCAGGAGACCCAGTACTTC. This sequence encodes CASSRTTSGSQETQYF. J is TRBJ2-5 and V is TRBV3-1, with 8 bases fitting TRBD2. The CDR3 runs to 16 residues. Germline trimming cut 4 bases from V and 5 bases from J; bases unmatched to any gene: 12. Germline-derived CDR1 and CDR2 are LGHDT and YNNKEL (reference sequence).

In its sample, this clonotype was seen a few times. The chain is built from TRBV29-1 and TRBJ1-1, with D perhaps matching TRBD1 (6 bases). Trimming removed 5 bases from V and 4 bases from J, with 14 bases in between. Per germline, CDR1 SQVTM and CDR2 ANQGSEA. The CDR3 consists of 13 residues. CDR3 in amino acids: CSVKIGGVTEAFF. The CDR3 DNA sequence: TGCAGCGTTAAAATAGGGGGGGTCACTGAAGCTTTCTTT.

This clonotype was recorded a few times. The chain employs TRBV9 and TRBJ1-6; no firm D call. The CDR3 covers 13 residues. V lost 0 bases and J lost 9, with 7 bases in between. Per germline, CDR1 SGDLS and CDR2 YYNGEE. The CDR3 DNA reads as TGTGCCAGCAGCGTAGAGGGTGGTTCACCCCTCCACTTT. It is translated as CASSVEGGSPLHF.

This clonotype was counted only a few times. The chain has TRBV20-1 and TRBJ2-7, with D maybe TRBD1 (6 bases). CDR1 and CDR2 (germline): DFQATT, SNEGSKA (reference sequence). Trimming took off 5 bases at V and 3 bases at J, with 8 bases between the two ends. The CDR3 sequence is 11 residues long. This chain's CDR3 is CSASDSYEQYV. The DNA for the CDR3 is TGCAGTGCTTCGGACAGCTACGAGCAGTACGTC.

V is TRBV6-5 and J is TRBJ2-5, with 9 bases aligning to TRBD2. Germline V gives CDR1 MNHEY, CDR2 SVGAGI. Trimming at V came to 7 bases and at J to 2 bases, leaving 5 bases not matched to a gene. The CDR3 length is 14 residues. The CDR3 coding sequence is TGTGCCAGCATCCTTAGCGGGGGTCAAGAGACCCAGTACTTC. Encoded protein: CASILSGGQETQYF.

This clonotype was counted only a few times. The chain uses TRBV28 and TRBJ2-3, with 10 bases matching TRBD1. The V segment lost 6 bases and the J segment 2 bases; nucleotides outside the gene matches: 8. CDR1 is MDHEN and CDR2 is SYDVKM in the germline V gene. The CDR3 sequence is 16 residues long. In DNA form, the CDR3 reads TGTGCCAGCAGGAGGACAGGGGGTATGTCCACAGATACGCAGTATTTT. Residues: CASRRTGGMSTDTQYF.

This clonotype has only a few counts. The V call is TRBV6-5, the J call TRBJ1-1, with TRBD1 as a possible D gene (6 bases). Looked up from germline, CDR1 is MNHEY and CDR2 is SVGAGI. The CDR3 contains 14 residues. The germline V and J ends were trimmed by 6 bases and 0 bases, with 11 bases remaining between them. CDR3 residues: CASRGGIMNTEAFF. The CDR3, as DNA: TGTGCCAGCAGAGGGGGTATAATGAACACTGAAGCTTTCTTT.

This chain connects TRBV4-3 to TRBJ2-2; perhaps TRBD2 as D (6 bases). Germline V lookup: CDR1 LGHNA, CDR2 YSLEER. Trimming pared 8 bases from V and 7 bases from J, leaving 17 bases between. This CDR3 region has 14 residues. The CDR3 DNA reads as TGCGCCAGCCGCCCGGGAGTTAACGGCGGGGAGCTGTTTTTT. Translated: CASRPGVNGGELFF.

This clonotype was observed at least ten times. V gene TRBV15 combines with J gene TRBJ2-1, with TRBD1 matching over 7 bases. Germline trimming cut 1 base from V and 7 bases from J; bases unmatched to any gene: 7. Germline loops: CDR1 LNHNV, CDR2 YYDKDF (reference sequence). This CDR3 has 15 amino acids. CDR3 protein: CATSRVRQGSNEQFF. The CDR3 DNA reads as TGTGCCACCAGCAGAGTAAGACAGGGTTCGAATGAGCAGTTCTTC.

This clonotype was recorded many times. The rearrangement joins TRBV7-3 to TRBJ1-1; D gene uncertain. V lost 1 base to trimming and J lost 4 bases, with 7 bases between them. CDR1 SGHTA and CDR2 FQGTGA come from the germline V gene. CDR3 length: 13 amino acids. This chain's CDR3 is CASSLRRTTEAFF. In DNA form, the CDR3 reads TGTGCCAGCAGCTTAAGACGGACCACTGAAGCTTTCTTT.

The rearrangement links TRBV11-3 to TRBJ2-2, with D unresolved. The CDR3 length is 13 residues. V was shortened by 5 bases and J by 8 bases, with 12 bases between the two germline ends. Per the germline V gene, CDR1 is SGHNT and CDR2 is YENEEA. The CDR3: CASSTLHGGELFF. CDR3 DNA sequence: TGTGCCAGCAGCACCCTTCATGGAGGGGAGCTGTTTTTT.

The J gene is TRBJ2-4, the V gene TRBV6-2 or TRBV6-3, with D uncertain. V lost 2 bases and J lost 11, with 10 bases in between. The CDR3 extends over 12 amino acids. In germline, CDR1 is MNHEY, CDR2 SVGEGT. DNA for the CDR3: TGTGCCAGCAGTTACCCCGAAGTCCTTCAGTACTTC. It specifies CASSYPEVLQYF.

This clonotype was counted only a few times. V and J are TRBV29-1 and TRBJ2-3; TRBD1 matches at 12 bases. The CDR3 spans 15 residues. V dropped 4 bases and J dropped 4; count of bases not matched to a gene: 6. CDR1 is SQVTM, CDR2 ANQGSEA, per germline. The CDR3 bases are TGCAGCGTTGCGGGGGGACAGGGGGCCCCAGATACGCAGTATTTT. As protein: CSVAGGQGAPDTQYF.

CDR3 residues: CASSLAGTNYNEQFF. CDR3 bases: TGTGCCAGCAGCTTAGCCGGGACTAACTACAATGAGCAGTTCTTC. V gene TRBV11-3 combines with J gene TRBJ2-1, with 7 bases identical to TRBD2. CDR3 length: 15 residues. The trim removed 1 base at V and 3 bases at J, leaving 3 bases unmatched. From germline, CDR1 is SGHNT and CDR2 YENEEA.

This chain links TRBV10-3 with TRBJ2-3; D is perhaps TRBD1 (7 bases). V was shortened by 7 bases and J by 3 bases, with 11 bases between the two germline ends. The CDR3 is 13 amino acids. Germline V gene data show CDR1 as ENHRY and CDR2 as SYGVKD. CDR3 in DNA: TGTGCCATCACGACAGGGAGGACAGATACGCAGTATTTT. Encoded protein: CAITTGRTDTQYF.

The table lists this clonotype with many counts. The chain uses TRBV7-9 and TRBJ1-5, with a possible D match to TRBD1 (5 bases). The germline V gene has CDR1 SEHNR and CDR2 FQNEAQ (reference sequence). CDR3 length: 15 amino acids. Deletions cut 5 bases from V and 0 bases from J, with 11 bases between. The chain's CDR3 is CASSLGDFSNQPQHF. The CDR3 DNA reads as TGTGCCAGCAGCCTAGGGGACTTTAGCAATCAGCCCCAGCATTTT. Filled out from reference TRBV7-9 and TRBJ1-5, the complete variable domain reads DTGVSQNPRHKITKRGQNVTFRCDPISEHNRLYWYRQTLGQGPEFLTYFQNEAQLEKSRLLSDRFSAERPKGSFSTLEIQRTEQGDSAMYLCASSLGDFSNQPQHFGDGTRLSIL.

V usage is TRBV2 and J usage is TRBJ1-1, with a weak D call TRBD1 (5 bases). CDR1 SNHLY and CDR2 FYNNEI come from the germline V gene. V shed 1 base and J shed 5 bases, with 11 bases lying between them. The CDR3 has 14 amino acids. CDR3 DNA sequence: TGTGCCAGCAGTGAAGGTGGGGAGGGGACTGAAGCTTTCTTT. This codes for CASSEGGEGTEAFF.

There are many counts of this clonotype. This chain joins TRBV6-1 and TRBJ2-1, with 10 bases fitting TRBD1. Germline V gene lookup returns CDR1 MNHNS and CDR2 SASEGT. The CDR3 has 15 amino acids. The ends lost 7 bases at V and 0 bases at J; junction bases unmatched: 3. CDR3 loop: CASKDRGYSYNEQFF. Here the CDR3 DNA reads TGTGCCAGCAAGGACAGGGGGTACTCCTACAATGAGCAGTTCTTC.

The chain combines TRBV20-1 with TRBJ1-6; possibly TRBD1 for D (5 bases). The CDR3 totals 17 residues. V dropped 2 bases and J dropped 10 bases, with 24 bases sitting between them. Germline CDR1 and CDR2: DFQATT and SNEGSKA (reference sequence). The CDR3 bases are TGCAGTGCTAGACCCCCGACAGTCCAGATTGGGACCTCACCCCTCCACTTT. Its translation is CSARPPTVQIGTSPLHF.